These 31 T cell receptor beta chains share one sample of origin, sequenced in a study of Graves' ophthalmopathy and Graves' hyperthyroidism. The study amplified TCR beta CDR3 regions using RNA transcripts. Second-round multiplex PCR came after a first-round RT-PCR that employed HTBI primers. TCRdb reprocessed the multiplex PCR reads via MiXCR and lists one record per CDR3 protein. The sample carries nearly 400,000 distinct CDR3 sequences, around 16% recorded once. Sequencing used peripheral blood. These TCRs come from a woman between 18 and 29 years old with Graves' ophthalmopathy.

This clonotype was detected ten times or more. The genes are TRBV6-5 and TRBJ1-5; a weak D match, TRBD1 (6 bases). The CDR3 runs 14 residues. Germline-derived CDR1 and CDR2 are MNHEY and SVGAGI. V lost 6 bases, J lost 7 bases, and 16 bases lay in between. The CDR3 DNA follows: TGTGCCAGCAGCTATAACAGGGTAGAGCAGCCCCAGCATTTT. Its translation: CASSYNRVEQPQHF.

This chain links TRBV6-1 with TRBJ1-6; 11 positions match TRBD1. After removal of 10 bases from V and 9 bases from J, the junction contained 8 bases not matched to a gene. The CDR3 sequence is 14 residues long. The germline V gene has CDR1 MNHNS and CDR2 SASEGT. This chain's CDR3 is CATDPGTGGSPLHF. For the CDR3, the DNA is TGTGCCACCGACCCAGGGACAGGGGGTTCACCCCTCCACTTT.

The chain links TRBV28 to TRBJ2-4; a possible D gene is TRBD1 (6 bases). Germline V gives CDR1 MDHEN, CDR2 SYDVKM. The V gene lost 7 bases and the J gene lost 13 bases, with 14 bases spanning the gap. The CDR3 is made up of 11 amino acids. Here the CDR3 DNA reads TGTGCCAGCACAGGGGTCGGGGCCCAGTACTTC. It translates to CASTGVGAQYF.

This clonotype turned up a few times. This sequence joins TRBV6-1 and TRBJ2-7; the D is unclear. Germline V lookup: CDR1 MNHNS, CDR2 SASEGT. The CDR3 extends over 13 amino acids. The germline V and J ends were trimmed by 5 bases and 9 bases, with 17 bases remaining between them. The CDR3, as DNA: TGTGCCAGCAGTCCGTCTGTCCCCTTTGGGCAGTACTTC. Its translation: CASSPSVPFGQYF.

The CDR3 DNA is TGTGCCAGTAGTATCGGGACAGGGCTTACCCATGAAGCTTTCTTT. Its protein product is CASSIGTGLTHEAFF. This chain joins TRBV19 and TRBJ1-1; 9 bases fit TRBD1. Germline-derived CDR1 and CDR2 are LNHDA and SQIVND (reference sequence). Trimming removed 3 bases from V and 7 bases from J; junction bases left unmatched: 9. This CDR3 is built from 15 residues.

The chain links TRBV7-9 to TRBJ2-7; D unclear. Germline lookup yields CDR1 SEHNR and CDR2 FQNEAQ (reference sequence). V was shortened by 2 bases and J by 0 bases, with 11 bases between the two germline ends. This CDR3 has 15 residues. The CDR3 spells CASSLSWTASYEQYF. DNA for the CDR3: TGTGCCAGCAGCTTATCCTGGACGGCCTCCTACGAGCAGTACTTC.

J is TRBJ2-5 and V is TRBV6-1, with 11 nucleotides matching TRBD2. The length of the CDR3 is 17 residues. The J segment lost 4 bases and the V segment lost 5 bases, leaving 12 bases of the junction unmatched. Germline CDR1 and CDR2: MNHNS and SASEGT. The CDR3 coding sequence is TGTGCCAGCAGTCCTACCGATATAGCGGGAGGGGGAGAGACCCAGTACTTC. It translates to CASSPTDIAGGGETQYF.

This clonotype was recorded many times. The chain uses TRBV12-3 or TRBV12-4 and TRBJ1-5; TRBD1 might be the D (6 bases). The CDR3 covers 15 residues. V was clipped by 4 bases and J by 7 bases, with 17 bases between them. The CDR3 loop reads CASSWGPGAGQPQHF. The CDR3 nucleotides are TGTGCCAGCAGTTGGGGCCCGGGGGCTGGGCAGCCCCAGCATTTT.

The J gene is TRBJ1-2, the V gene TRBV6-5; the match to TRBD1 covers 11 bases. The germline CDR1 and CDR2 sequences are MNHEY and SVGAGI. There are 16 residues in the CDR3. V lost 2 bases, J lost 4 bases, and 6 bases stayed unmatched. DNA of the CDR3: TGTGCCAGCAGTTACGCCCGGACAGGGGGCGGCTATGGCTACACCTTC. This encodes CASSYARTGGGYGYTF.

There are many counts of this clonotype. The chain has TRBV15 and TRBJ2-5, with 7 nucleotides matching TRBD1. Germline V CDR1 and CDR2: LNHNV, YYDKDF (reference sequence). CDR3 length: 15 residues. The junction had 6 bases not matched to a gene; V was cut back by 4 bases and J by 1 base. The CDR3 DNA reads TGTGCCACCAGCATCGGGACAGACCTCCAAGAGACCCAGTACTTC. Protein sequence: CATSIGTDLQETQYF. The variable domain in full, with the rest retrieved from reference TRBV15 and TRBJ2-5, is DAMVIQNPRYQVTQFGKPVTLSCSQTLNHNVMYWYQQKSSQAPKLLFHYYDKDFNNEADTPDNFQSRRPNTSFCFLDIRSPGLGDTAMYLCATSIGTDLQETQYFGPGTRLLVL.

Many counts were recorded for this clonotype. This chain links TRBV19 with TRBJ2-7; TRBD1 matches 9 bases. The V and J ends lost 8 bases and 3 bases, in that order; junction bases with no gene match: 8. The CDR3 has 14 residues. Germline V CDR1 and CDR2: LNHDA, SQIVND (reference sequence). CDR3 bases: TGTGCCAGTGCAAACAGGGGGCCGAACTACGAGCAGTACTTC. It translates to CASANRGPNYEQYF.

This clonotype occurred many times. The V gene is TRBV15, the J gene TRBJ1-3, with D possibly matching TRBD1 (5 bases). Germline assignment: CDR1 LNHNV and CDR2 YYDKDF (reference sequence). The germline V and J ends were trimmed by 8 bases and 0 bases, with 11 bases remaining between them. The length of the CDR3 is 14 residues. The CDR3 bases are TGTGCCACCTCCGGGACGGCCTCTGGAAACACCATATATTTT. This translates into CATSGTASGNTIYF.

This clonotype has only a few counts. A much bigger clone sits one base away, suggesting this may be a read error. The chain's CDR3 is CATPPRLAGANVLTF. CDR3 in DNA: TGTGCCACCCCCCCCCGGCTTGCTGGGGCCAACGTCCTGACTTTC. This rearrangement joins TRBV27 to TRBJ2-6; unclear D gene. This CDR3 region has 15 residues. Germline-derived CDR1 and CDR2 are MNHEY and SMNVEV (reference sequence). V was clipped by 10 bases and J by 2 bases, with 15 bases between them. Combining the CDR3 with reference TRBV27 and TRBJ2-6 gives the whole variable domain EAQVTQNPRYLITVTGKKLTVTCSQNMNHEYMSWYRQDPGLGLRQIYYSMNVEVTDKGDVPEGYKVSRKEKRNFPLILESPSPNQTSLYFCATPPRLAGANVLTFGAGSRLTVL.

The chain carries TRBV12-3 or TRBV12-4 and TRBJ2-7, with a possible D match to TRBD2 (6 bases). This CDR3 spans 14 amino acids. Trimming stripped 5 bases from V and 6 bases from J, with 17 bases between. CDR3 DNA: TGTGCCAGCAGTAGCACGGGGGAACTGGGCGAGCAGTACTTC. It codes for CASSSTGELGEQYF.

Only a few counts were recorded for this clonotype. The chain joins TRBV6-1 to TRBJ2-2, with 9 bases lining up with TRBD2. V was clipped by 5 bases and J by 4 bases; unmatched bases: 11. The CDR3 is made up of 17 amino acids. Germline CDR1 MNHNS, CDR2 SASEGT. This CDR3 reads CASSPFGSSGGTGELFF. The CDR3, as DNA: TGTGCCAGCAGTCCCTTTGGGAGTAGCGGGGGCACCGGGGAGCTGTTTTTT.

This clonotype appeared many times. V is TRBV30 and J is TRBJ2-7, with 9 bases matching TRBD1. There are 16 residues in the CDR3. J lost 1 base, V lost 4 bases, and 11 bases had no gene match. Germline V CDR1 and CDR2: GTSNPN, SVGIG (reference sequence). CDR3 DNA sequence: TGTGCCTGGACCTGGGGACAGGGTAGAGGATCCTACGAGCAGTACTTC. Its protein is CAWTWGQGRGSYEQYF.

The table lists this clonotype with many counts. CDR3 nucleotides: TGTGCCAGCAGTTTAGTAGGGCTAGCGTCATACGAGCAGTACTTC. Its protein is CASSLVGLASYEQYF. This rearrangement joins TRBV28 to TRBJ2-7, with D possibly TRBD2 on 6 matching bases. CDR1 and CDR2 from the germline V gene are MDHEN and SYDVKM. The CDR3 consists of 15 residues. The V end was cut by 2 bases, the J end by 4 bases, with 15 bases between.

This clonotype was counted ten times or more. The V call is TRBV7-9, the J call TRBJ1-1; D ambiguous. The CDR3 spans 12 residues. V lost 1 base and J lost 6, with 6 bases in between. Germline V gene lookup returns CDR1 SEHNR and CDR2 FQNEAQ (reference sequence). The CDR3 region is CASSLDLSEAFF. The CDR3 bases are TGTGCCAGCAGCTTAGATCTGTCTGAAGCTTTCTTT.

The chain's CDR3 is CASRPGYGRGAFF. The CDR3 DNA reads TGTGCCAGCAGGCCCGGGTATGGAAGGGGAGCTTTCTTT. V usage is TRBV28 and J usage is TRBJ1-1, with TRBD1 as a possible D gene (5 bases). Germline V gives CDR1 MDHEN, CDR2 SYDVKM. With 6 bases removed from V and 10 bases from J, the gap between germline ends came to 18 bases. The CDR3 extends over 13 amino acids.

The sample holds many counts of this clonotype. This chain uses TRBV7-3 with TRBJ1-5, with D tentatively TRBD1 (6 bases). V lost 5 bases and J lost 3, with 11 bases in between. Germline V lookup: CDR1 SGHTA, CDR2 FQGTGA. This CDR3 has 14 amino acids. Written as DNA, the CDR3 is TGTGCCAGCAGCAAAGGGGGTTTCAATCAGCCCCAGCATTTT. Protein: CASSKGGFNQPQHF.

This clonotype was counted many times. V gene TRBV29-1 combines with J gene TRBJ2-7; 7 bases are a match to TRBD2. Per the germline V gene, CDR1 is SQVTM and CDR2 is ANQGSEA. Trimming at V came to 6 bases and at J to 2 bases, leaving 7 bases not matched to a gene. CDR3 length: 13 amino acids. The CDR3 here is CSVSSRGAYEQYF. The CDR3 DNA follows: TGCAGCGTCTCCAGCCGGGGGGCCTACGAGCAGTACTTC.

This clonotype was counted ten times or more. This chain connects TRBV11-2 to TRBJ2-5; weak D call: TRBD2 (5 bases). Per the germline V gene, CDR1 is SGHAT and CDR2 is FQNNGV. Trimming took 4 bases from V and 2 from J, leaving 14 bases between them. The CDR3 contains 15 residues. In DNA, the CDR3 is TGTGCCAGCAGCTCGTGTACTAGTTGGCAAGAGACCCAGTACTTC. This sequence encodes CASSSCTSWQETQYF.

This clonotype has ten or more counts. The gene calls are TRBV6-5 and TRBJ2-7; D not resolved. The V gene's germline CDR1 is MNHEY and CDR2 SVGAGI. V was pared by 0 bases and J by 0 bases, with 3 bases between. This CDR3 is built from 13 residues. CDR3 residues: CASSYSVSYEQYF. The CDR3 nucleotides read TGTGCCAGCAGTTACTCGGTCTCCTACGAGCAGTACTTC.

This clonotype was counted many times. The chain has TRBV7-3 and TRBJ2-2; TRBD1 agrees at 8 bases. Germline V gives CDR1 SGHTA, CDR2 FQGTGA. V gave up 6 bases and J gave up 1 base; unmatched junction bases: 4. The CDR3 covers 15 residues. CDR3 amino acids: CASRRTGMNTGELFF. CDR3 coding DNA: TGTGCCAGCAGACGGACAGGGATGAACACCGGGGAGCTGTTTTTT.

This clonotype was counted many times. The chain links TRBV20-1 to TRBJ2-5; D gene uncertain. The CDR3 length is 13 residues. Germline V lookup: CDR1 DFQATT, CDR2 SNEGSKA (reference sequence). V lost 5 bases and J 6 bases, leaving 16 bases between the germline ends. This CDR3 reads CSAGPPTAQTQYF. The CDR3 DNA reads TGCAGTGCTGGGCCCCCCACTGCTCAGACCCAGTACTTC.

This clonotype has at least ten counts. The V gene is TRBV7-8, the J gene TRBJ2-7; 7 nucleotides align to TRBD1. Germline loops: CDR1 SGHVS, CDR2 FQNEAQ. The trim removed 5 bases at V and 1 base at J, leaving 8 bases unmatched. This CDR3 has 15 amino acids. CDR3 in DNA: TGTGCCAGCAGCCCTCGGACAGGCCGTTCCTACGAGCAGTACTTC. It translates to CASSPRTGRSYEQYF.

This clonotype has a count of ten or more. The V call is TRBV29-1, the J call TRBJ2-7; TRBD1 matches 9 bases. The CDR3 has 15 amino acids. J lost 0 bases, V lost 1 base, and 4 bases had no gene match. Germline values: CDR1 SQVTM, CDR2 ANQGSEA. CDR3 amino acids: CSVEGTGVNSYEQYF. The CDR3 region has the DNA TGCAGCGTTGAAGGGACAGGGGTGAACTCCTACGAGCAGTACTTC.

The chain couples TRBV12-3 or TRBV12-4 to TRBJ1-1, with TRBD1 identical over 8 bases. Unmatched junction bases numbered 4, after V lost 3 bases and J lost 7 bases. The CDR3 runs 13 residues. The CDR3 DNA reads TGTGCCAGCAGTTTTCAGGGGGCGAATGAAGCTTTCTTT. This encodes CASSFQGANEAFF.

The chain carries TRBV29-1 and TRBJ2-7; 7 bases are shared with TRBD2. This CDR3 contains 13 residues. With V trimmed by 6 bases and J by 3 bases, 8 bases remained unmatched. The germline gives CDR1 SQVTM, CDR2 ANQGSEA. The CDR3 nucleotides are TGCAGCGTCGGGAGGAGCAGCCACTACGAGCAGTACTTC. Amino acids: CSVGRSSHYEQYF.

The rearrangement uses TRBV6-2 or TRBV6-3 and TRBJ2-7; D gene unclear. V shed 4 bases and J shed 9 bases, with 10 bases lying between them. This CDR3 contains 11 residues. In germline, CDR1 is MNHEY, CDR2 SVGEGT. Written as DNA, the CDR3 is TGTGCCAGCAGTTCAACTGTCGTGCAGTACTTC. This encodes CASSSTVVQYF.

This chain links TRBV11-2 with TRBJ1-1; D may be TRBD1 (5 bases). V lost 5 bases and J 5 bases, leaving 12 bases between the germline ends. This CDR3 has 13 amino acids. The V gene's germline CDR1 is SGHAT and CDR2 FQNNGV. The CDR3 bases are TGTGCCAGCAGCCCTGACAGAGTGACTGAAGCTTTCTTT. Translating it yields CASSPDRVTEAFF.